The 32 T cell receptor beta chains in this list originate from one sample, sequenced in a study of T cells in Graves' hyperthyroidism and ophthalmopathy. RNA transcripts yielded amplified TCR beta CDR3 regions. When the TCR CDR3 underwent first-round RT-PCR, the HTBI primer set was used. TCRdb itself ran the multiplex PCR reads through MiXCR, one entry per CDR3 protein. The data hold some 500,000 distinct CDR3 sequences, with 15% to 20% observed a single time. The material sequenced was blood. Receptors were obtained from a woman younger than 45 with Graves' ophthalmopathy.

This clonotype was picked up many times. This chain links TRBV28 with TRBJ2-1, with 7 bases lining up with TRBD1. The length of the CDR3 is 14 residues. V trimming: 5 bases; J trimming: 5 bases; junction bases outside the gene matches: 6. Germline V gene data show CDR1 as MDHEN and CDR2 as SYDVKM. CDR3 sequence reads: CASSPTGVHNEQFF. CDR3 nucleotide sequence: TGTGCCAGCAGTCCCACAGGGGTCCACAATGAGCAGTTCTTC.

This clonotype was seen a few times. The CDR3 nucleotides read TGTGCTAGTGGTTTAATAGGGGCGGGAGTCCCAGATACGCAGTATTTT. Its translation is CASGLIGAGVPDTQYF. The J gene is TRBJ2-3, the V gene TRBV12-5, with 7 bases aligning to TRBD2. This CDR3 spans 16 amino acids. With 3 bases clipped from V and 4 bases from J, the junction kept 10 bases outside the gene matches. Germline values: CDR1 LGHNT, CDR2 FRNRAP.

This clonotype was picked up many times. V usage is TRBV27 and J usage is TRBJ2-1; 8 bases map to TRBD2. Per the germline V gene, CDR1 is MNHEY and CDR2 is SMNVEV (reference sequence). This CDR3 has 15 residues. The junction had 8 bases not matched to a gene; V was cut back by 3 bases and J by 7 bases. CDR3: CASSLSSGSLNEQFF. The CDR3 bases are TGTGCCAGCAGTTTGTCCAGCGGGAGTCTAAATGAGCAGTTCTTC.

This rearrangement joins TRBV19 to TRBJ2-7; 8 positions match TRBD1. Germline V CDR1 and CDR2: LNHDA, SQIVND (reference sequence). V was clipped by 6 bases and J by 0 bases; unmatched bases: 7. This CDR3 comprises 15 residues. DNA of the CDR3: TGTGCCAGTAGGTACAGGGGGGCGAACTCCTACGAGCAGTACTTC. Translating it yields CASRYRGANSYEQYF.

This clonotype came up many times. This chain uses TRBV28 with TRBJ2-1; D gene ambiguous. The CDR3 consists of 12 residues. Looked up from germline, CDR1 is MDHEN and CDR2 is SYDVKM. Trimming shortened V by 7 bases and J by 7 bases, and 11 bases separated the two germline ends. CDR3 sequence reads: CASTDPGNEQFF. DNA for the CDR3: TGTGCCAGCACCGACCCTGGAAATGAGCAGTTCTTC.

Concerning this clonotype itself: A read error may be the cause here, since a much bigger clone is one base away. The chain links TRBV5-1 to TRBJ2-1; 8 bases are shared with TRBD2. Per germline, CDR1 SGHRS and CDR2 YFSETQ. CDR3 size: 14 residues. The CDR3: CVSGRTSPYNEQFF. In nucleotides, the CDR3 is TGCGTCAGCGGAAGGACTAGCCCCTACAATGAGCAGTTCTTC.

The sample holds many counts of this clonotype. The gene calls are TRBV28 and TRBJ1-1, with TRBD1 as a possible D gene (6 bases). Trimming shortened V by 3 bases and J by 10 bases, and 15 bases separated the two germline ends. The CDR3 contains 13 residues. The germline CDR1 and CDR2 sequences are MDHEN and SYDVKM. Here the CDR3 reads CASSFSGQMGAFF. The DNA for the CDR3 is TGTGCCAGCAGTTTCTCTGGACAGATGGGAGCTTTCTTT.

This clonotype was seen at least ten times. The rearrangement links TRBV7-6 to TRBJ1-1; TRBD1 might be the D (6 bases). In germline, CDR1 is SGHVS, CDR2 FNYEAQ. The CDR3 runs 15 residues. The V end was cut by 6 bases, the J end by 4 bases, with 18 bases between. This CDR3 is CASSLRGAGLTEAFF. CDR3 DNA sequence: TGTGCCAGCAGTCTGAGGGGGGCCGGGCTCACTGAAGCTTTCTTT. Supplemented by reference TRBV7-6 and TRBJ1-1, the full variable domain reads GAGVSQSPRYKVTKRGQDVALRCDPISGHVSLYWYRQALGQGPEFLTYFNYEAQQDKSGLPNDRFSAERPEGSISTLTIQRTEQRDSAMYRCASSLRGAGLTEAFFGQGTRLTVV.

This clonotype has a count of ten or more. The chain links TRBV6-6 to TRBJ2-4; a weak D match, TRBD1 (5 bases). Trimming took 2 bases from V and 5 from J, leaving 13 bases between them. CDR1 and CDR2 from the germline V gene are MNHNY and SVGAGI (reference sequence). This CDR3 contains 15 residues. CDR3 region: CASSYGQGIQNIQYF. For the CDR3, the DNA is TGTGCCAGCAGTTACGGTCAGGGTATCCAAAACATTCAGTACTTC.

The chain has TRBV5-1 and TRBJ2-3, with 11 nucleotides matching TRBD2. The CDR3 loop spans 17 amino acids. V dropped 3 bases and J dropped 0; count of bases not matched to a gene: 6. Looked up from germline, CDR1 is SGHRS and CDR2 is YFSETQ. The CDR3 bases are TGCGCCAGCAGCTCGGGACTAGCGGCCACTAGCACAGATACGCAGTATTTT. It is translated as CASSSGLAATSTDTQYF.

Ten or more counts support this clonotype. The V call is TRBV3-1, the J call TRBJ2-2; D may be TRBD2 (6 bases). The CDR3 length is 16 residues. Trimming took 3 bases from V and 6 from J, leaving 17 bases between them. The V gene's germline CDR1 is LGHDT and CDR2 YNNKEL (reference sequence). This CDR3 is CASSHPSSVLSGELFF. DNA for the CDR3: TGTGCCAGCAGCCACCCGTCTAGCGTCTTATCCGGGGAGCTGTTTTTT.

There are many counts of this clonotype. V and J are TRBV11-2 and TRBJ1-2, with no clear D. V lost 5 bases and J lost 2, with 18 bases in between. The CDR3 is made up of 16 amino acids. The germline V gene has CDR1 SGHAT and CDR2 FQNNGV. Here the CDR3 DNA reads TGTGCCAGCAGCCCTGGGAACAGAGCACCAAACTATGGCTACACCTTC. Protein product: CASSPGNRAPNYGYTF.

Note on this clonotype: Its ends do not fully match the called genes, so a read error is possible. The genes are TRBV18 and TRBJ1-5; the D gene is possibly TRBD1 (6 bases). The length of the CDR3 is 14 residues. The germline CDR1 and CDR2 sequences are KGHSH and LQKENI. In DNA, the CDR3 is TGTGCCAGCTCCCCACAGGGTGGTGGTCAGCCCCAGCATTTT. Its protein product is CASSPQGGGQPQHF.

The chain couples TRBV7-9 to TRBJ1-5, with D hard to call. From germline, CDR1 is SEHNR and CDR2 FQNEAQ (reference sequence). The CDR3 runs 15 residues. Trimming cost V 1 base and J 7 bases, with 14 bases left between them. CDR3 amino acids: CASSLGSGPGQPQHF. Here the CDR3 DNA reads TGTGCCAGCAGCTTAGGGTCCGGTCCCGGACAGCCCCAGCATTTT.

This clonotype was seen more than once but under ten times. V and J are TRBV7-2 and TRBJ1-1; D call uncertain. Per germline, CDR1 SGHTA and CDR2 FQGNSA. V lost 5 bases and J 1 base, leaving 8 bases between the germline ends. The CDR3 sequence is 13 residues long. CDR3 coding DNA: TGTGCCAGCAGCGCCGGAAAGAACACTGAAGCTTTCTTT. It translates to CASSAGKNTEAFF.

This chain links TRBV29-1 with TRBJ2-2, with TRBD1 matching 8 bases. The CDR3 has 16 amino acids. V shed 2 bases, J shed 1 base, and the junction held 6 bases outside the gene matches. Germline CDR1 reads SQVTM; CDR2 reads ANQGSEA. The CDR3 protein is CSVESAGTGNTGELFF. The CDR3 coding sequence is TGCAGCGTTGAATCCGCCGGGACAGGGAACACCGGGGAGCTGTTTTTT.

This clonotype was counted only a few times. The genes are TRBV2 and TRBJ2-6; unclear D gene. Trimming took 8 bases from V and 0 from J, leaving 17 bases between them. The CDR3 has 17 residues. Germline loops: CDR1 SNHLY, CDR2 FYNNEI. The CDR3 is CASSAFTESSGANVLTF. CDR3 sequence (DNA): TGTGCCAGCTCTGCGTTCACAGAGAGCTCTGGGGCCAACGTCCTGACTTTC.

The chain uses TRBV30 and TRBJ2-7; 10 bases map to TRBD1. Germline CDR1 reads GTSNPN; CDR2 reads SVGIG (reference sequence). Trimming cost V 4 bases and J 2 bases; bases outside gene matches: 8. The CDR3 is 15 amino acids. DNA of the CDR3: TGTGCCTGGACCGATCGACAGGGGGCTCCCTACGAGCAGTACTTC. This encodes CAWTDRQGAPYEQYF.

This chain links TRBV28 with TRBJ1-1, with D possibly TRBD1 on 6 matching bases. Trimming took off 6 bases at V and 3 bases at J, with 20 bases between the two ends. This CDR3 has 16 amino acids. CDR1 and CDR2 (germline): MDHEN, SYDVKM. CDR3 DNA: TGTGCCAGCAGCAATAAATACAGGGTAGAGCACACTGAAGCTTTCTTT. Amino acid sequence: CASSNKYRVEHTEAFF.

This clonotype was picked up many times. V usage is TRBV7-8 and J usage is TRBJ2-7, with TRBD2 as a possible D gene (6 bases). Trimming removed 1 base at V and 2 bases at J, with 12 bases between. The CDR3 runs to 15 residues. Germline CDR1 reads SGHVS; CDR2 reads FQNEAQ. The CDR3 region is CASSLGGLQAYEQYF. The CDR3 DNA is TGTGCCAGCAGCTTAGGGGGACTGCAAGCCTACGAGCAGTACTTC.

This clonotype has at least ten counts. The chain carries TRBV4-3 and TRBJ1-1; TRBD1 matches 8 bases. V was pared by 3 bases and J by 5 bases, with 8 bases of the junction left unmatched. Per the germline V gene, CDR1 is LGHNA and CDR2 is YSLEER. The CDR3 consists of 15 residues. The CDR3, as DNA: TGCGCCAGCAGCCATTCAGGACAGGGTTTGACTGAAGCTTTCTTT. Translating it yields CASSHSGQGLTEAFF.

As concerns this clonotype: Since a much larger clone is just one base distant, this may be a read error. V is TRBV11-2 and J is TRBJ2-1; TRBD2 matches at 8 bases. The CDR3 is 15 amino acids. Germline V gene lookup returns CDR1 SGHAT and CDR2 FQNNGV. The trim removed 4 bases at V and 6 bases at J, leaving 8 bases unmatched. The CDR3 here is CASSSGLAGTNEQFF. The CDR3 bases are TGTGCCAGCAGCTCCGGGCTAGCGGGTACCAATGAGCAGTTCTTC.

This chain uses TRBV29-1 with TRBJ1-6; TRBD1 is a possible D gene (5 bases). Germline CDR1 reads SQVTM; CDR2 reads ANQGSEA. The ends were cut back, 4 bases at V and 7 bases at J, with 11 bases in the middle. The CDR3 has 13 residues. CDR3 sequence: CSVGGQGNSPLHF. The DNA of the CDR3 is TGCAGCGTTGGTGGCCAGGGAAATTCACCCCTCCACTTT.

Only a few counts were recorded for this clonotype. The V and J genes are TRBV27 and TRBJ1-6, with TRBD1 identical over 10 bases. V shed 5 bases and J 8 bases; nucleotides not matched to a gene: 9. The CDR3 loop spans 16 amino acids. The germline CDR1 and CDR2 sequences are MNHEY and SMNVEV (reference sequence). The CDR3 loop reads CASSRTGTGVYSPLHF. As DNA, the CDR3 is TGTGCCAGCAGTAGGACCGGGACAGGGGTCTATTCACCCCTCCACTTT.

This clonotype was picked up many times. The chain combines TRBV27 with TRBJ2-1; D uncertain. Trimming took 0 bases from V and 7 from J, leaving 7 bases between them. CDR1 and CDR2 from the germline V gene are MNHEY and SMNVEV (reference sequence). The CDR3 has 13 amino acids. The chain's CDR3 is CASSLSYGNEQFF. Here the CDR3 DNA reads TGTGCCAGCAGTTTATCCTACGGGAATGAGCAGTTCTTC.

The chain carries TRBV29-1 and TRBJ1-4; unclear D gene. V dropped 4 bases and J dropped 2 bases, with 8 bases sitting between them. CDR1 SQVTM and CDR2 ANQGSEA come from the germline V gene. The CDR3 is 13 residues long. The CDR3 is CSVVVVTNEKLFF. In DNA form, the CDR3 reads TGCAGCGTTGTGGTGGTGACTAATGAAAAACTGTTTTTT.

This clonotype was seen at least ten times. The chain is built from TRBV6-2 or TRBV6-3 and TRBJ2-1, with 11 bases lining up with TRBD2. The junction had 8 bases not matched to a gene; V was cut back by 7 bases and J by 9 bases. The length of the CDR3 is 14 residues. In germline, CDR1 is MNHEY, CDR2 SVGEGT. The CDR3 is CASKGSGRATEQFF. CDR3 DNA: TGTGCCAGCAAGGGTAGCGGGAGGGCCACTGAGCAGTTCTTC.

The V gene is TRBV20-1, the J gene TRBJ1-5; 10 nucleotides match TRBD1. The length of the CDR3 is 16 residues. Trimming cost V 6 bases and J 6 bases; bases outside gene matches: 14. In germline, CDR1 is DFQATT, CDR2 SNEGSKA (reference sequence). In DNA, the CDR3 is TGCAGTGCGTATTTCGGACAGGGGGTAATCGCTCAGCCCCAGCATTTT. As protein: CSAYFGQGVIAQPQHF.

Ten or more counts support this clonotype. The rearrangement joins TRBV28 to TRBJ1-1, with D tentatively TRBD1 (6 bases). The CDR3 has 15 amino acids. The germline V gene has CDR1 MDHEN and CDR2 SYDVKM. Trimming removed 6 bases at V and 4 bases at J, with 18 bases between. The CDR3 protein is CASSLSSGGGTEAFF. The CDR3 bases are TGTGCCAGCAGCCTATCGTCGGGGGGCGGCACTGAAGCTTTCTTT.

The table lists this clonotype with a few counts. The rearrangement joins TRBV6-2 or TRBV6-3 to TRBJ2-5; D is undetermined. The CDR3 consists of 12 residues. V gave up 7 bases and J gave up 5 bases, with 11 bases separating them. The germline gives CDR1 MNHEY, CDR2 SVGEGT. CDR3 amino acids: CASMDPGETQYF. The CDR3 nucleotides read TGTGCCAGCATGGATCCCGGGGAGACCCAGTACTTC.

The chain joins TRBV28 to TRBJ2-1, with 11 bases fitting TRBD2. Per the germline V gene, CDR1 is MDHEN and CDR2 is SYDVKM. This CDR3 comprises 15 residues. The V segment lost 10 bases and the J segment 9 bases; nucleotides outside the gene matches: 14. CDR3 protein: CATISLAGEGAEQFF. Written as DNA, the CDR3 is TGTGCCACCATATCACTAGCGGGAGAGGGGGCTGAGCAGTTCTTC. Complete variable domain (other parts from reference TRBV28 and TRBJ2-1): DVKVTQSSRYLVKRTGEKVFLECVQDMDHENMFWYRQDPGLGLRLIYFSYDVKMKEKGDIPEGYSVSREKKERFSLILESASTNQTSMYLCATISLAGEGAEQFFGPGTRLTVL.

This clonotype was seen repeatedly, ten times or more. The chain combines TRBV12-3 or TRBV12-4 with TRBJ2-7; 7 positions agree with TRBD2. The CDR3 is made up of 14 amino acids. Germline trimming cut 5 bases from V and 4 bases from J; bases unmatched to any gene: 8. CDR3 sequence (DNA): TGTGCCAGCAGTACCCCGGGGGGAAAGTACGAGCAGTACTTC. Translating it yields CASSTPGGKYEQYF.